The 18 T cell receptor beta chains reported below all come from one sample, sequenced in a study of spatial heterogeneity in lung cancer. Time point defined: sample taken at primary tumor resection. The input material, whole RNA from tumor, nontumor lung or frozen PBMC, was sequenced unsorted. A single record per CDR3 protein comes from TCRdb applying MiXCR to the 5' RACE reads. The table includes about 45,000 distinct CDR3 sequences, about an eighth detected once. The sequencing here drew on PBMCs, taken at surgery. The origin of the receptors is a female donor with early-stage non-small cell lung cancer.

This clonotype was found a few times. This sequence joins TRBV10-3 and TRBJ2-3; 12 nucleotides align to TRBD2. V trimming: 6 bases; J trimming: 0 bases; junction bases outside the gene matches: 4. The CDR3 covers 16 residues. Germline assignment: CDR1 ENHRY and CDR2 SYGVKD. The CDR3: CAIRRTSGASTDTQYF. The CDR3, as DNA: TGTGCCATCAGGAGGACTAGCGGGGCTAGCACAGATACGCAGTATTTT.

The V call is TRBV7-6, the J call TRBJ2-1, with D perhaps given as TRBD1 or TRBD2 (5 bases each). The CDR3 sequence is 17 residues long. V lost 1 base, J lost 9 bases, and 22 bases lay in between. Looked up from germline, CDR1 is SGHVS and CDR2 is FNYEAQ. The CDR3 DNA reads as TGTGCCAGCAGCTTAGACAAGGGACCCCCAAGTTTCGGTGAGCAGTTCTTC. It specifies CASSLDKGPPSFGEQFF.

This clonotype was detected a few times. The V call is TRBV7-9, the J call TRBJ2-3; D is unclear. V lost 8 bases and J 7 bases, leaving 16 bases between the germline ends. CDR3 length equals 13 residues. Germline V gives CDR1 SEHNR, CDR2 FQNEAQ (reference sequence). CDR3 residues: CASHGVNSNTQYF. The CDR3 DNA follows: TGTGCCAGCCATGGAGTGAATTCGAATACGCAGTATTTT.

This clonotype has just a few counts. This chain links TRBV6-5 with TRBJ1-1, with 7 bases aligning to TRBD1. The germline V gene has CDR1 MNHEY and CDR2 SVGAGI. J gave up 1 base and V 5 bases, and 7 bases lay outside the gene matches. CDR3 size: 15 residues. Written as DNA, the CDR3 is TGTGCCAGCAGTCCGGACAGGTCCCGGAACACTGAAGCTTTCTTT. This gives the protein CASSPDRSRNTEAFF.

This clonotype turned up a few times. V gene TRBV24-1 combines with J gene TRBJ1-5, with D hard to call. The CDR3 length is 13 residues. Trimming pared 4 bases from V and 0 bases from J, leaving 3 bases between. CDR1 KGHDR and CDR2 SFDVKD come from the germline V gene. CDR3 protein: CATSEGSNQPQHF. CDR3 nucleotides: TGTGCCACCAGTGAAGGTAGCAATCAGCCCCAGCATTTT.

The sample holds a few counts of this clonotype. The rearrangement uses TRBV2 and TRBJ2-7, with D tentatively TRBD2 (5 bases). This CDR3 spans 12 amino acids. Germline V gene data show CDR1 as SNHLY and CDR2 as FYNNEI. Trimming pared 8 bases from V and 7 bases from J, leaving 15 bases between. This CDR3 reads CASLRETKEQYF. The DNA for the CDR3 is TGTGCCAGCCTTAGGGAGACTAAAGAGCAGTACTTC. Drawing the rest from reference TRBV2 and TRBJ2-7, the complete variable domain is EPEVTQTPSHQVTQMGQEVILRCVPISNHLYFYWYRQILGQKVEFLVSFYNNEISEKSEIFDDQFSVERPDGSNFTLKIRSTKLEDSAMYFCASLRETKEQYFGPGTRLTVT.

The chain is built from TRBV5-5 and TRBJ1-1; 8 bases line up with TRBD1. The J segment lost 7 bases and the V segment lost 3 bases, leaving 5 bases of the junction unmatched. The germline V gene has CDR1 SGHKS and CDR2 YYEKEE (reference sequence). There are 13 residues in the CDR3. The CDR3 here is CASSWTGTYEAFF. As DNA, the CDR3 is TGTGCCAGCAGCTGGACAGGGACCTATGAAGCTTTCTTT.

The V gene is TRBV5-1, the J gene TRBJ2-1; either TRBD1 or TRBD2 may supply D (5 bases each). The V end was cut by 5 bases, the J end by 2 bases, with 32 bases between. CDR1 is SGHRS, CDR2 YFSETQ, per germline. This CDR3 is built from 21 residues. The CDR3 DNA reads as TGCGCCAGCAGACACATCAAGACAGAGGTCCGGCTCGGGGCGCCCTACAATGAGCAGTTCTTC. Protein sequence: CASRHIKTEVRLGAPYNEQFF.

The chain joins TRBV18 to TRBJ2-3, with D unresolved. There are 14 residues in the CDR3. Germline-derived CDR1 and CDR2 are KGHSH and LQKENI. The ends were cut back, 4 bases at V and 8 bases at J, with 16 bases in the middle. This CDR3 is CASSLSQNGGTQYF. In nucleotides, the CDR3 is TGTGCCAGCTCACTAAGTCAGAATGGTGGTACGCAGTATTTT.

This clonotype has just a few counts. The chain uses TRBV19 and TRBJ2-1; TRBD1 might be the D (6 bases). Germline CDR1 reads LNHDA; CDR2 reads SQIVND (reference sequence). V was shortened by 4 bases and J by 6 bases, with 10 bases between the two germline ends. CDR3 length equals 13 residues. CDR3 loop: CASSSIGGNEQFF. CDR3 DNA sequence: TGTGCCAGTAGTAGCATAGGGGGCAATGAGCAGTTCTTC.

The chain has TRBV29-1 and TRBJ1-1, with 10 bases aligning to TRBD1. Trimming took 6 bases from V and 5 from J; bases not matched to a gene: 6. The CDR3 covers 13 residues. The germline gives CDR1 SQVTM, CDR2 ANQGSEA. The CDR3: CSVRTGGQTEAFF. The CDR3 region has the DNA TGCAGCGTGCGGACAGGGGGTCAAACTGAAGCTTTCTTT.

This clonotype was found a few times. The chain uses TRBV6-2 or TRBV6-3 and TRBJ1-2; TRBD1 matches 7 bases. Germline-derived CDR1 and CDR2 are MNHEY and SVGEGT. V trimming: 10 bases; J trimming: 5 bases; junction bases outside the gene matches: 4. The CDR3 has 11 residues. The CDR3 region is CATWDSYGYTF. Written as DNA, the CDR3 is TGTGCCACCTGGGACAGTTATGGCTACACCTTC.

The rearrangement joins TRBV3-1 to TRBJ2-3; TRBD2 aligns across 7 bases. The V segment lost 3 bases and the J segment 4 bases; nucleotides outside the gene matches: 10. This CDR3 has 16 amino acids. Germline CDR1 and CDR2: LGHDT and YNNKEL (reference sequence). CDR3 residues: CASSQAGLGGADTQYF. CDR3 DNA sequence: TGTGCCAGCAGCCAGGCCGGACTGGGGGGGGCAGATACGCAGTATTTT.

This clonotype was seen at least ten times. The CDR3 bases are TGTGCCAGCAGCTTAGGGAGGCGTCCAGGGGAGCTGTTTTTT. It codes for CASSLGRRPGELFF. The V call is TRBV11-2, the J call TRBJ2-2, with a tentative D call TRBD2 (5 bases). Germline-derived CDR1 and CDR2 are SGHAT and FQNNGV. CDR3 length equals 14 residues. Between the trimmed V and J ends, which lost 1 base and 8 bases, there was a span of 11 bases.

This clonotype was recorded many times. This rearrangement joins TRBV6-2 or TRBV6-3 to TRBJ1-2; TRBD1 is a possible D gene (5 bases). Germline V gene data show CDR1 as MNHEY and CDR2 as SVGEGT. The CDR3 extends over 12 amino acids. Deletions cut 6 bases from V and 1 base from J, with 6 bases between. The CDR3 nucleotides read TGTGCCAGCAGCGACAGTAACTATGGCTACACCTTC. Translation gives CASSDSNYGYTF.

This clonotype was observed many times. V is TRBV29-1 and J is TRBJ2-7; 7 bases are shared with TRBD1. CDR3 size: 17 residues. The germline V gene has CDR1 SQVTM and CDR2 ANQGSEA. The J segment lost 2 bases and the V segment lost 1 base, leaving 14 bases of the junction unmatched. For the CDR3, the DNA is TGCAGCGTTGAAGCCCCCGGGACAGCACTTTTACCCTACGAGCAGTACTTC. As protein: CSVEAPGTALLPYEQYF.

The chain combines TRBV4-2 with TRBJ1-1, with D possibly being TRBD1 (5 bases). The CDR3 has 13 amino acids. Trimming took 5 bases from V and 0 from J, leaving 7 bases between them. CDR1 LGHNA and CDR2 YNFKEQ come from the germline V gene. CDR3 in amino acids: CASSARVNTEAFF. The CDR3 coding sequence is TGTGCCAGCAGCGCCAGGGTGAACACTGAAGCTTTCTTT.

The V call is TRBV9, the J call TRBJ2-7; 8 bases match TRBD1. The CDR3 is 13 residues long. Per germline, CDR1 SGDLS and CDR2 YYNGEE. With 4 bases clipped from V and 2 bases from J, the junction kept 2 bases outside the gene matches. The CDR3, as DNA: TGTGCCAGCAGCTCACAGGGGGCCTACGAGCAGTACTTC. Translation gives CASSSQGAYEQYF.